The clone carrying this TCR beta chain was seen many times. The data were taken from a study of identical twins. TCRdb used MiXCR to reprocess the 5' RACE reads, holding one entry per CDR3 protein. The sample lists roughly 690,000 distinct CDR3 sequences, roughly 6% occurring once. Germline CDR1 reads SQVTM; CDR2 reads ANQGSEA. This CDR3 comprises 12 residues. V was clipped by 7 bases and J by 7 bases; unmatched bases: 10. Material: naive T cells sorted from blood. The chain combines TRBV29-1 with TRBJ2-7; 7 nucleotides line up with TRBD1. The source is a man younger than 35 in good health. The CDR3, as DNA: TGCAGCGCCGCGACAGGGAGCGGAGAGCAGTACGTC. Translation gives CSAATGSGEQYV.